This T cell receptor beta chain was sequenced in a study of CDR3 diversity in severe acne. The CDR3 has 13 amino acids. The germline CDR1 and CDR2 sequences are SEHNR and FQNEAQ (reference sequence). V was clipped by 4 bases and J by 1 base, with 7 bases between them. TCRdb reprocessed the PCR reads with MiXCR, giving one entry per CDR3 protein. The sample contains under 95,000 distinct CDR3 sequences, 48% of which appear only once. V usage is TRBV7-9 and J usage is TRBJ1-1; D uncertain. The clonotype comes from a male donor in good health, serving as a control. The specimen was blood. The CDR3: CASSSMGNTEAFF. In nucleotides, the CDR3 is TGTGCCAGCAGCTCCATGGGGAACACTGAAGCTTTCTTT.